The clone carrying this T cell receptor (beta chain) was seen repeatedly, ten times or more. Its cognate antigen is unknown. This record comes from a study of early T cells in non-severe SARS-CoV-2 infection. Study-wide context: Bulk RNA taken from unsorted whole blood was sequenced, leaving chains unpaired.

Germline-derived CDR1 and CDR2 are DFQATT and SNEGSKA (reference sequence). There are 13 residues in the CDR3. Trimming shortened V by 1 base and J by 4 bases, and 7 bases separated the two germline ends. TCRdb processed the 5' RACE reads anew with MiXCR; each CDR3 protein has one entry. The sample shows approximately 70,000 distinct CDR3 sequences, approximately 13% of them seen only once. Study-level results: Reliance on VDJdb matching favored anti-spike CD8 responses; private and CD4 specificities were missed.

The origin of this receptor is an adult who was a healthcare worker with PCR-confirmed SARS-CoV-2 infection or an uninfected control (not recorded which). This chain links TRBV20-1 with TRBJ2-2, with TRBD2 as a possible D gene (6 bases). Source material: whole blood. The CDR3 loop reads CSARVGGTGELFF. The DNA of the CDR3 is TGCAGTGCTAGAGTGGGAGGCACCGGGGAGCTGTTTTTT.